This TCR beta chain is drawn from a study of T cells after yellow fever vaccination. Overall study: Each low-cell-number fraction was prepared by means of SMART-Seq v4 Ultra Low Input. Overall study results and limits: Clones that expanded after primary vaccination mostly reappeared after the booster (around 96% CD4, approximately 85% CD8).

Germline V gives CDR1 SGHVS, CDR2 FQNEAQ. The J segment lost 0 bases and the V segment lost 1 base, leaving 6 bases of the junction unmatched. This CDR3 spans 18 amino acids. About this clonotype itself: Its specificity is unknown.

TCRdb independently ran MiXCR on the 5' RACE reads; one entry per CDR3 protein. This table has 250,000 to 400,000 distinct CDR3 sequences, approximately 4% appearing once. The clonotype comes from a man younger than 30 who received the YFV17D yellow fever vaccine. This sequence joins TRBV7-8 and TRBJ1-6; the match to TRBD1 covers 7 bases. Sequences were derived from PBMCs, sampled 5 days after the yellow fever booster vaccination. The CDR3 reads CASSLGEGASSYNSPLHF. The CDR3 nucleotides are TGTGCCAGCAGCTTAGGGGAGGGGGCGAGCTCCTATAATTCACCCCTCCACTTT.